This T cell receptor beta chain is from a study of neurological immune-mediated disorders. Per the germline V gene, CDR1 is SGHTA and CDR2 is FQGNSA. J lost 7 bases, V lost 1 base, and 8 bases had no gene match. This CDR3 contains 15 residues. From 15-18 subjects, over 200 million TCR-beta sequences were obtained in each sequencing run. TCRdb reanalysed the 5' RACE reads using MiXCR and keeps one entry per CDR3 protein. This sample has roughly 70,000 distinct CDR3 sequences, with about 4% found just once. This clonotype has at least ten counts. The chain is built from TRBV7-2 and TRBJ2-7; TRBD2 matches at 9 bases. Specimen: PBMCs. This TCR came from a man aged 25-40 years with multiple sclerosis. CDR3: CASSLGGASGEEQYF. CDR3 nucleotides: TGTGCCAGCAGCTTAGGGGGGGCTAGCGGGGAAGAGCAGTACTTC.